The 3 T cell receptor beta chains below come from one sample, sequenced in a study of T cell repertoires in cytomegalovirus infection. Their recognized antigens are unknown. TCRdb re-analysed the reads in MiXCR, keeping a single row per CDR3 protein. Found here are roughly 860,000 distinct CDR3 sequences, 30% to 35% of them singletons; the top ten hold about an eighth. Sequencing was performed on cultured CD8+ T cells from PBMCs, taken from culture after CMV antigen stimulation. The receptors originated from a human donor in good health (CMV status not recorded). Some clones in this sample may be carry-over from other donors' samples.

In this sample, this clonotype turned up many times. The chain carries TRBV7-2 and TRBJ1-1, with D perhaps matching TRBD1 (5 bases). Germline V gene lookup returns CDR1 SGHTA and CDR2 FQGNSA. The CDR3 covers 16 residues. Trimming pared 3 bases from V and 1 base from J, leaving 15 bases between. The CDR3 nucleotides are TGTGCCAGCAGCTTGGAGGGGACTCTTGCGAACACTGAAGCTTTCTTT. Residues: CASSLEGTLANTEAFF.

This chain links TRBV19 with TRBJ2-2; no reliable D call. V shed 3 bases and J shed 9 bases, with 14 bases lying between them. Germline V gene data show CDR1 as LNHDA and CDR2 as SQIVND (reference sequence). This CDR3 has 14 residues. CDR3 nucleotide sequence: TGTGCCAGTAGTATGGTACAGAATAAACGGGAGCTGTTTTTT. Translating gives CASSMVQNKRELFF.

The chain carries TRBV5-6 and TRBJ1-2; D gene ambiguous. The CDR3 contains 14 residues. Looked up from germline, CDR1 is SGHDT and CDR2 is YYEEEE. With 0 bases removed from V and 7 bases from J, the gap between germline ends came to 13 bases. Here the CDR3 DNA reads TGTGCCAGCAGCTTGGTGCAGGCCCTGAGTGGCTACACCTTC. The encoded protein is CASSLVQALSGYTF.